Here is one T cell receptor (beta chain) with its context. Which antigen it targets is not known. The record has no base qualities; no much larger clone is one base away. Reading the germline V gene (reference sequence) gives CDR1 MNHEY and CDR2 SMNVEV. V loses 3 bases of germline sequence and J loses 5 bases, and the interval between the two ends is 16 bases. Inclusive of the bounding cysteine and phenylalanine, the CDR3 is 15 residues long. The only DNA kept is the CDR3, 45 bases in frame from the first base. The instrument was an Illumina NovaSeq 6000. cDNA libraries for TCRalpha and TCRbeta were prepared by 5'RACE using constant-segment primers, with sample barcodes and unique molecular identifiers added. Trizol reagent was used to extract RNA from every sample. Amplification of the libraries took two PCR steps, and the second step added a second sample barcode plus Illumina TruSeq adapters. The libraries were sequenced on an Illumina NovaSeq using 2 x 150 bp paired-end reads. The source study handled its data this way. Demultiplexing of reads and collapsing into UMI-guided consensus sequences were performed with migec v1.2.7. Using mixcr v2.1.11, UMI consensuses were aligned to TRA and TRB V and J templates and then assembled into clonotypes. Clonotypes were classified as expanded or contracted when called significant by both edgeR and NoisET, with noise models trained on biological replicates. For edgeR calls, the cutoffs were a false discovery rate-adjusted p below 0.01 and a log2 fold-change threshold of 1. As an exploratory analysis of dynamics, max-normalized trajectories of the 1000 most abundant clonotypes were examined with PCA combined with hierarchical clustering. Separately sequenced CD4+ and CD8+ repertoires were used to assign the CD4 or CD8 phenotype of responding clones. TCRdb took the public reads, trimmed them with fastp at Q25, ran MiXCR for clone calling and kept in-frame beta chains. Rows with one shared CDR3 protein collapse into an entry with the most common genes and DNA. The authors' filters were not applied to this entry. The sample table contains 250,000 to 350,000 distinct CDR3 sequences; only one count was recorded for around 16% of them. Clones ranked in the top ten supply more than 20% of the sample.

PBMCs were isolated by Ficoll-Paque density gradient centrifugation. The data were obtained in a study of T-cell memory formation after mild COVID-19 (dated by TCRdb to 2020 to 2022). Context from the whole study: TCR sequence clusters from the two donors were found to be largely donor specific. Longitudinal TCRalpha and TCRbeta repertoire sequencing tracked T-cell clones expanding and contracting after mild COVID-19 in a couple of donors. Two young, previously healthy adult volunteers, one female and one male, were included in the cohort. Broad study findings and their caveats: From day 15 to 85, contracting clones showed balanced CD4/CD8 phenotypes, whereas a second wave of clones that expanded from day 15 to 37 leaned towards CD4+. The second-wave clones that peaked on day 37 were not confirmed to be SARS-CoV-2 specific. The detection of some responding clones in pre-infection memory suggests that pre-existing cross-reactive memory T cells joined the SARS-CoV-2 response. Only a couple of mild cases were covered in the study, and larger cohorts including severe cases with pre-infection samples were considered necessary. Contracting CD4+ clones turned up mainly in the CM and EM memory subsets, whereas EMRA was where CD8+ clones were enriched.

The chain employs TRBV27 and TRBJ1-1; TRBD1 could be the D gene, as 6 bases match. The TCR originated in a man in his late teens or twenties who had mild COVID-19 (a few samples of this study predate the infection). The sample titles of this study are shuffled in the database, so cell type and time point are left out; the donor was told from shared clones. Sequenced input: PBMCs or a T cell subset sorted from them (not recorded which). The sequenced DNA is TGTGCCAGCAGTTTCTCCTCCACAGGGCGGACTGAAGCTTTCTTT. This yields the protein CASSFSSTGRTEAFF.